This T cell receptor beta chain comes out of a study of tumor-infiltrating lymphocytes in localized non-small cell lung cancer (dated by TCRdb to about 2021). In the study overall: The cohort covered several histologies, both smokers and never-smokers, and patients whose samples were collected after neoadjuvant chemotherapy. Resected tumor tissue and uninvolved lung tissue described as non-adjacent to the tumor were contributed by each patient, with both tissues obtained from the same patient. Alongside flow cytometry, multiplex immunofluorescence, RNA-seq, exome sequencing and proteomics, TCR sequencing was applied to the same patients as one of several integrated assays. The overall ICON cohort comprised over a hundred surgical patients with localized non-small cell lung cancer whose tumors were resected. For 50 to 60 patients, immunoSEQ T-cell fraction was compared between paired tumor and uninvolved lung.

Patient enrollment in ICON started in 2016, and the final patient was enrolled in September 2018. In a subcohort of 76 patients, fresh tumor and matched uninvolved tissue were collected for in-depth immune analyses, with TCR sequencing among those analyses. DNA for TCR sequencing was isolated from bulk tissue, and no cell sorting was done. Study-level results and caveats: TCR-derived T-cell fraction did not differ between the flow cytometry-defined immunotypes IM1 (good prognosis) and IM2 (poor prognosis). Different pieces of the same tissue were used for different assays, so technical variation could not be separated from intratumor heterogeneity. TCRbeta sequencing supported higher T cell infiltration in tumors than in uninvolved lung tissue, consistent with immunofluorescence CD3 counts. Because assay coverage varied across patients depending on available tissue quantity, TCR sequencing was performed for only a subset of the cohort.

The T-cell fraction in tumor and uninvolved lung tissue was obtained from TCR sequencing using the immunoSEQ assay. Turning to the authors' computational methods: In the survival analysis, patients were divided into a high T-cell fraction group (upper tertile) and a low T-cell fraction group (lower two tertiles), and the two groups were compared using a log-rank test. A signed-rank test was used to test paired tumor versus uninvolved lung differences in T-cell fraction. Here the immuneACCESS table is served through TCRdb, limited to in-frame sequences with V and J called. Missing clones are a known gap in these copies; in checked studies unresolved V genes cover under half, and the rest lacks a known reason. V and J calls and clone size come straight from that table; D and trimming were deduced from the DNA. The sample table holds 11,000 or so clones, of which approximately 86% were seen once. The ten largest clonotypes hold 6.5% to 8% of the sample.

V lost 2 bases and J lost 0 bases; the stretch between them is 4 bases long. Reading the germline V gene gives CDR1 MGHDK and CDR2 SYGVNS. Including the terminal cysteine and phenylalanine, the CDR3 comprises 13 residues. The DNA shown is the 39-base CDR3, in frame from base 1. Comment on this clone: Its antigen remains undetermined. It has no much larger one-base neighbor in the sample; base qualities were not kept.

Sequencing input: uninvolved lung tissue not adjacent to the tumor. The chain joins TRBV25-1 to TRBJ1-2; the D gene remains uncertain. This receptor was identified in a human donor with non-small cell lung cancer. The CDR3 region reads CASSEVANYGYTF. The bases are TGTGCCAGCAGTGAAGTAGCTAACTATGGCTACACCTTC.